The 29 T cell receptor beta chains below were found in one sample sequenced in a study of a mutant IDH1 vaccine in newly diagnosed glioma. The assay was immunoSEQ multiplex PCR, and TCRdb's table has in-frame clones only and misses some. The sample lists tens of thousands of clones, roughly 80% occurring once. Described time point: week 47, end of study. Every single dose of the vaccine, 300 ug of mutant IDH1 20-mer peptide, came with topical imiquimod. Their antigens remain unidentified. This material consisted of PBMCs, taken from a glioma patient whose treatment included an IDH1 peptide vaccine. The origin of the receptors is a man aged 18 to 29 with glioma. Some clones in this sample may be carry-over from other donors' samples.

Of note for this clone: The identical CDR3 is also encoded by other nucleotide sequences in the sample. J is TRBJ1-3 and V is TRBV9; TRBD1 is a possible D gene (5 bases). The V gene lost 2 bases and the J gene lost 4 bases, with 10 bases spanning the gap. CDR1 is SGDLS and CDR2 is YYNGEE in the germline V gene. The CDR3 has 14 amino acids. This chain's CDR3 is CASSVQGLGNTIYF. The CDR3 DNA is TGTGCCAGCAGCGTCCAGGGTCTGGGAAACACCATATATTTT.

The V and J genes are TRBV5-1 and TRBJ1-4; D not resolved. V shed 3 bases and J shed 5 bases, with 11 bases lying between them. The CDR3 contains 14 residues. From germline, CDR1 is SGHRS and CDR2 YFSETQ. Here the CDR3 reads CASSSNVLNEKLFF. In DNA form, the CDR3 reads TGCGCCAGCAGCTCGAACGTGTTAAATGAAAAACTGTTTTTT.

The chain links TRBV6-4 to TRBJ2-1, with 10 positions matching TRBD2. Germline-derived CDR1 and CDR2 are MRHNA and SNTAGT. J was trimmed by 6 bases and V by 4 bases; bases with no gene match: 6. The CDR3 loop spans 15 amino acids. The CDR3 region has the DNA TGTGCCAGCAGTGGGCTAGCGGGAGTTGGCAATGAGCAGTTCTTC. It translates to CASSGLAGVGNEQFF.

The chain is built from TRBV7-9 and TRBJ2-7, with 11 bases lining up with TRBD1. J was trimmed by 2 bases and V by 5 bases; bases with no gene match: 14. CDR3 length: 18 residues. CDR1 is SEHNR and CDR2 is FQNEAQ in the germline V gene (reference sequence). The CDR3, as DNA: TGTGCCAGCAGCGCCGGACAGGGGGCCTACTTCGCGACCTACGAGCAGTACTTC. Translating gives CASSAGQGAYFATYEQYF.

This clone has ten or more counts. The rearrangement joins TRBV27 to TRBJ1-5; 9 bases line up with TRBD1. Germline assignment: CDR1 MNHEY and CDR2 SMNVEV (reference sequence). V was clipped by 8 bases and J by 6 bases; unmatched bases: 2. CDR3 length: 12 amino acids. CDR3 DNA sequence: TGTGCCAGCGGGACAGGGATTCAGCCCCAGCATTTT. Translated: CASGTGIQPQHF.

This clone was counted once. J is TRBJ2-7 and V is TRBV5-6; TRBD2 aligns across 9 bases. The CDR3 covers 16 residues. The germline V gene encodes CDR1 SGHDT and CDR2 YYEEEE. The V segment lost 1 base and the J segment 5 bases; nucleotides outside the gene matches: 10. This CDR3 is CASSLLPAGGSHEQYF. The CDR3 region has the DNA TGTGCCAGCAGCTTGCTACCAGCGGGGGGCAGTCACGAGCAGTACTTC.

This clone was seen only a few times. The chain uses TRBV18 and TRBJ1-1, with no clear D. Germline CDR1 KGHSH, CDR2 LQKENI. The CDR3 extends over 12 amino acids. V was clipped by 2 bases and J by 5 bases, with 6 bases between them. Here the CDR3 DNA reads TGTGCCAGCTCACCAAGAAGGACTGAAGCTTTCTTT. This codes for CASSPRRTEAFF.

The gene calls are TRBV5-1 and TRBJ2-7; D gene unclear. Germline CDR1 SGHRS, CDR2 YFSETQ. Between the trimmed V and J ends, which lost 3 bases and 2 bases, there was a span of 12 bases. The CDR3 totals 14 residues. The CDR3 DNA sequence: TGCGCCAGCAGCTGGGCAGAGAGTACCTACGAGCAGTACTTC. It is translated as CASSWAESTYEQYF.

In its sample, this clone was seen once. This chain joins TRBV6-5 and TRBJ1-1; 8 positions match TRBD1. V was pared by 8 bases and J by 1 base, with 9 bases of the junction left unmatched. The CDR3 has 15 amino acids. Germline V lookup: CDR1 MNHEY, CDR2 SVGAGI. CDR3 residues: CASHPGGGGNTEAFF. As DNA, the CDR3 is TGTGCCAGCCATCCAGGGGGCGGGGGGAACACTGAAGCTTTCTTT.

The V gene is TRBV5-4, the J gene TRBJ1-5, with unresolved D. The germline V gene encodes CDR1 SGHNT and CDR2 YYREEE (reference sequence). The CDR3 is 17 amino acids. V was cut by 0 bases and J by 0 bases, with 13 bases left in between. The CDR3 DNA follows: TGTGCCAGCAGCTTGGGCGACCCGAAATATAGCAATCAGCCCCAGCATTTT. Translated: CASSLGDPKYSNQPQHF.

This clone has just a few counts. The J gene is TRBJ2-2, the V gene TRBV5-4; 11 bases are a match to TRBD2. The V segment lost 4 bases and the J segment 0 bases; nucleotides outside the gene matches: 5. The CDR3 runs 17 residues. Germline CDR1 reads SGHNT; CDR2 reads YYREEE (reference sequence). The CDR3 DNA follows: TGTGCCAGCAGCCGCCTAGCGGGGGGAACGAACACCGGGGAGCTGTTTTTT. This gives the protein CASSRLAGGTNTGELFF.

The chain uses TRBV9 and TRBJ1-1; 9 nucleotides match TRBD1. V lost 3 bases to trimming and J lost 4 bases; unmatched junction nucleotides: 7. Germline CDR1 is SGDLS and CDR2 is YYNGEE. CDR3 length: 15 residues. The CDR3 DNA reads TGTGCCAGCAGCGCGCTCACAGGGGGCGGCACTGAAGCTTTCTTT. This translates into CASSALTGGGTEAFF.

Here the CDR3 reads CASAGEVETQYF. Here the CDR3 DNA reads TGTGCCAGTGCGGGAGAAGTTGAGACCCAGTACTTC. The V call is TRBV2, the J call TRBJ2-5; 7 nucleotides line up with TRBD2. This CDR3 is 12 amino acids long. Losses at the gene ends were 9 bases for V and 5 bases for J; bases not matched to a gene: 6. CDR1 is SNHLY and CDR2 is FYNNEI in the germline V gene.

The chain has TRBV6-5 and TRBJ2-3; 7 nucleotides match TRBD1. V shed 4 bases, J shed 2 bases, and the junction held 6 bases outside the gene matches. Germline assignment: CDR1 MNHEY and CDR2 SVGAGI. The CDR3 consists of 15 residues. CDR3 DNA: TGTGCCAGCAGTTTGGGACAGACTGACACAGATACGCAGTATTTT. It yields the protein CASSLGQTDTDTQYF.

This clone was counted only a few times. This chain joins TRBV4-3 and TRBJ1-4; D is undetermined. Trimming cost V 4 bases and J 6 bases, with 18 bases left between them. This CDR3 contains 16 residues. Germline V CDR1 and CDR2: LGHNA, YSLEER. The CDR3 loop is CASSRSPASGYEKLFF. Written as DNA, the CDR3 is TGCGCCAGCAGCCGTTCCCCCGCGTCAGGTTATGAAAAACTGTTTTTT.

This chain connects TRBV27 to TRBJ2-7, with 8 bases identical to TRBD2. The CDR3 has 15 amino acids. Looked up from germline, CDR1 is MNHEY and CDR2 is SMNVEV (reference sequence). V lost 2 bases, J lost 9 bases, and 12 bases stayed unmatched. The CDR3 here is CASSLGGSGAVRQYF. In DNA, the CDR3 is TGTGCCAGCAGTTTAGGAGGTAGCGGGGCCGTTCGGCAGTACTTC.

A word on this clone: One end of the junction is discordant with germline, which a read error may explain. The V gene is TRBV29-1, the J gene TRBJ2-3; 8 bases align to TRBD1. CDR3 length: 12 amino acids. The germline V gene encodes CDR1 SQVTM and CDR2 ANQGSEA. The CDR3 coding sequence is TGCAGCGTTGAAGATCTCGCAGGGGGCAGGAATTTT. Protein product: CSVEDLAGGRNF.

V is TRBV4-1 and J is TRBJ1-2; tentatively, D is TRBD1 (6 bases). This CDR3 spans 15 amino acids. The germline gives CDR1 MGHRA, CDR2 YSYEKL. V lost 0 bases and J 4 bases, leaving 12 bases between the germline ends. The CDR3 DNA is TGCGCCAGCAGCCAAGATAGGGGGATTACCTATGGCTACACCTTC. Protein: CASSQDRGITYGYTF.

The chain links TRBV30 to TRBJ2-7, with 9 bases that match TRBD1. This CDR3 is 16 amino acids long. V lost 3 bases and J lost 3; bases outside the gene matches: 12. Germline assignment: CDR1 GTSNPN and CDR2 SVGIG (reference sequence). The CDR3 bases are TGTGCCTGGAGGGCCCCGACAGGGGGGGCTCTCTACGAGCAGTACTTC. Amino acid sequence: CAWRAPTGGALYEQYF.

The chain is built from TRBV7-2 and TRBJ1-4, with no clear D. This CDR3 is built from 13 residues. CDR1 and CDR2 from the germline V gene are SGHTA and FQGNSA. The V and J ends lost 5 bases and 6 bases respectively, with 10 bases between them. The CDR3 nucleotides read TGTGCCAGCAGCAAACGGGGTGATGAAAAACTGTTTTTT. Amino acid sequence: CASSKRGDEKLFF.

The chain uses TRBV6-1 and TRBJ1-5; D gene uncertain. Germline CDR1 MNHNS, CDR2 SASEGT. Trimming pared 4 bases from V and 2 bases from J, leaving 9 bases between. The CDR3 has 14 residues. The CDR3 sequence: CASSVGQGNQPQHF. The CDR3 region has the DNA TGTGCCAGCAGTGTTGGGCAGGGCAATCAGCCCCAGCATTTT.

The chain combines TRBV5-5 with TRBJ1-5; D is unresolved. The ends were cut back, 0 bases at V and 2 bases at J, with 9 bases in the middle. CDR1 is SGHKS, CDR2 YYEKEE, per germline (reference sequence). The CDR3 sequence is 15 residues long. The CDR3, as DNA: TGTGCCAGCAGCTTGGCCTGGGCAGGCAATCAGCCCCAGCATTTT. This translates into CASSLAWAGNQPQHF.

This sequence joins TRBV10-3 and TRBJ1-5; TRBD1 aligns across 10 bases. Per the germline V gene, CDR1 is ENHRY and CDR2 is SYGVKD. Losses at the gene ends were 3 bases for V and 7 bases for J; bases not matched to a gene: 3. There are 14 residues in the CDR3. The CDR3 spells CAISEVTGGQPQHF. CDR3 sequence (DNA): TGTGCCATCAGTGAAGTGACAGGGGGCCAGCCCCAGCATTTT.

The rearrangement links TRBV19 to TRBJ1-4; tentatively, D is TRBD1 (5 bases). The ends were cut back, 6 bases at V and 4 bases at J, with 18 bases in the middle. The CDR3 is 16 amino acids. Germline lookup yields CDR1 LNHDA and CDR2 SQIVND (reference sequence). In nucleotides, the CDR3 is TGTGCCAGTAGGGCCCGGGGCCCGGTGGTTAATGAAAAACTGTTTTTT. This encodes CASRARGPVVNEKLFF.

The chain couples TRBV5-6 to TRBJ2-4; 7 nucleotides agree with TRBD2. The CDR3 is 16 residues long. Germline lookup yields CDR1 SGHDT and CDR2 YYEEEE. After removal of 3 bases from V and 7 bases from J, the junction contained 13 bases not matched to a gene. CDR3 protein: CASSYGRNGVPNIQYF. The CDR3 coding sequence is TGTGCCAGCAGCTACGGGAGGAATGGGGTACCCAACATTCAGTACTTC. The full variable domain, its missing parts supplied by reference TRBV5-6 and TRBJ2-4, is DAGVTQSPTHLIKTRGQQVTLRCSPKSGHDTVSWYQQALGQGPQFIFQYYEEEERQRGNFPDRFSGHQFPNYSSELNVNALLLGDSALYLCASSYGRNGVPNIQYFGAGTRLSVL.

The gene calls are TRBV14 and TRBJ2-7, with D perhaps matching TRBD1 (6 bases). This CDR3 has 13 residues. Trimming removed 2 bases from V and 3 bases from J, with 8 bases in between. From germline, CDR1 is SGHDN and CDR2 FVKESK. The DNA for the CDR3 is TGTGCCAGCAGCCAACAGGGGAACTACGAGCAGTACTTC. Protein product: CASSQQGNYEQYF.

This clone has just a few counts. The CDR3 protein is CATASRTGSYGYTF. DNA for the CDR3: TGTGCCACCGCGTCCAGGACAGGTTCCTATGGCTACACCTTC. The rearrangement uses TRBV27 and TRBJ1-2; 7 bases are a match to TRBD1. This CDR3 has 14 residues. The junction had 12 bases not matched to a gene; V was cut back by 10 bases and J by 4 bases. CDR1 is MNHEY, CDR2 SMNVEV, per germline (reference sequence).

This chain uses TRBV7-9 with TRBJ1-6; D call uncertain. Germline V gene lookup returns CDR1 SEHNR and CDR2 FQNEAQ (reference sequence). The CDR3 contains 15 residues. The germline V and J ends were trimmed by 0 bases and 8 bases, with 11 bases remaining between them. The CDR3 DNA sequence: TGTGCCAGCAGCTTAGCGCGCGGGATCTATTCACCCCTCCACTTT. It codes for CASSLARGIYSPLHF.

This clone has just a few counts. This sample includes further DNA sequences coding for the same CDR3. This chain connects TRBV30 to TRBJ2-3, with 7 nucleotides matching TRBD2. The CDR3 length is 14 residues. Germline V lookup: CDR1 GTSNPN, CDR2 SVGIG (reference sequence). Trimming removed 0 bases from V and 1 base from J; junction bases left unmatched: 1. The CDR3: CAWSVRGGTDTQYF. The CDR3 bases are TGTGCCTGGAGTGTACGGGGGGGCACAGATACGCAGTATTTT.